The present T cell receptor beta chain was sequenced within a study of blood T cell repertoires in COVID-19. In the source study's methods: Reference gene primer amplification yielded estimated nucleated cell counts. Some clones are missing from TCRdb's copy, which holds only in-frame ones; the method was immunoSEQ multiplex PCR. V, J and clone size were drawn from that table, and D and trimming were deduced from the DNA. The data show 210,000 or so clones, around four fifths seen once. The CDR3 length is 16 residues. Per the germline V gene, CDR1 is LGHDT and CDR2 is YNNKEL (reference sequence). The junction had 6 bases not matched to a gene; V was cut back by 1 base and J by 4 bases.

The TCR sequence derives from a woman between 50 and 59 years old with active or convalescent COVID-19. The sequencing sample was made of peripheral blood. The rearrangement links TRBV3-1 (or the pseudogene TRBV3-2) to TRBJ2-3; 9 nucleotides agree with TRBD2. CDR3 nucleotides: TGTGCCAGCAGCCAAGGCCTTGCGGGAGGGGCAGATACGCAGTATTTT. It is translated as CASSQGLAGGADTQYF.